These 20 T cell receptor beta chains originate from one sample sequenced in a study of cytomegalovirus exposure and HLA in healthy donors. In the PCR, 60 Vbeta and 13 Jbeta primers were used. TCRdb's table, derived via immunoSEQ multiplex PCR, lists solely in-frame clones and lacks some. The table records 90,000 to 120,000 clones, 55% to 85% of them present only once. Sample: PBMCs. The receptor set was obtained from a man aged 25-45 years in good health and CMV-seronegative.

The J gene is TRBJ2-2, the V gene TRBV19; D is uncertain. Germline V gene data show CDR1 as LNHDA and CDR2 as SQIVND (reference sequence). CDR3 length: 13 amino acids. The germline V and J ends were trimmed by 4 bases and 4 bases, with 7 bases remaining between them. The CDR3 DNA sequence: TGTGCCAGTAGTAGTCATTTCACCGGGGAGCTGTTTTTT. Its protein product is CASSSHFTGELFF.

The V call is TRBV5-6, the J call TRBJ2-5; 7 nucleotides match TRBD1. This CDR3 has 13 residues. Germline CDR1 and CDR2: SGHDT and YYEEEE. J gave up 7 bases and V 4 bases, and 7 bases lay outside the gene matches. CDR3 DNA: TGTGCCAGCAGCGGAGGACAGGTCACGACCCAGTACTTC. This translates into CASSGGQVTTQYF.

This clone was seen more than once but under ten times. The gene calls are TRBV5-1 and TRBJ1-2; weak D call: TRBD1 (6 bases). The CDR3 length is 14 residues. Germline V gene sequence: CDR1 SGHRS, CDR2 YFSETQ. The V end lost 0 bases, the J end lost 0 bases, and 6 bases lay between the germline ends. Written as DNA, the CDR3 is TGCGCCAGCAGCTTGGGGACAGCTAACTATGGCTACACCTTC. This translates into CASSLGTANYGYTF.

The V call is TRBV7-9, the J call TRBJ2-1, with 10 bases aligning to TRBD1. Germline V CDR1 and CDR2: SEHNR, FQNEAQ (reference sequence). J lost 4 bases, V lost 5 bases, and 8 bases had no gene match. CDR3 length: 16 residues. The DNA of the CDR3 is TGTGCCAGCAGCCACAATCCGGGACAGGGGTACAATGAGCAGTTCTTC. Encoded protein: CASSHNPGQGYNEQFF.

This clone has a handful of counts. The chain recombines TRBV19 with TRBJ2-1; 9 bases are shared with TRBD1. The J segment lost 7 bases and the V segment lost 5 bases, leaving 9 bases of the junction unmatched. CDR1 and CDR2 (germline): LNHDA, SQIVND (reference sequence). This CDR3 is 15 amino acids long. The DNA of the CDR3 is TGTGCCAGTAGTCCCCGGGGGACAGGGAAGAATGAGCAGTTCTTC. Translation gives CASSPRGTGKNEQFF.

The chain employs TRBV2 and TRBJ2-5; 11 bases align to TRBD1. Gene TRBJ2-7 matches the end of the DNA better, so the J call may be wrong. In germline, CDR1 is SNHLY, CDR2 FYNNEI. The CDR3 has 15 amino acids. The DNA for the CDR3 is TGTGCCAGCAGCAACCAGGACAGGGGGCCAGCCGAGCAGTACTTC. It is translated as CASSNQDRGPAEQYF.

The chain employs TRBV7-3 and TRBJ2-5; 9 bases are a match to TRBD1. The CDR3 sequence is 15 residues long. Germline CDR1 is SGHTA and CDR2 is FQGTGA. V shed 5 bases, J shed 4 bases, and the junction held 8 bases outside the gene matches. The CDR3 reads CASSPKTGGIETQYF. The CDR3, as DNA: TGTGCCAGCAGCCCCAAGACAGGGGGGATAGAGACCCAGTACTTC.

The CDR3 nucleotides are TGTGCCAGCGGCGGGACAGACCATAACTATGGCTACACCTTC. Amino acids: CASGGTDHNYGYTF. This chain connects TRBV28 to TRBJ1-2, with 7 bases matching TRBD1. With V trimmed by 8 bases and J by 1 base, 7 bases remained unmatched. CDR3 length equals 14 residues. Germline lookup yields CDR1 MDHEN and CDR2 SYDVKM.

V gene TRBV13 combines with J gene TRBJ1-2, with D possibly TRBD1 on 6 matching bases. Deletions cut 6 bases from V and 6 bases from J, with 14 bases between. Germline assignment: CDR1 PRHDT and CDR2 FYEKMQ (reference sequence). The CDR3 contains 13 residues. The CDR3 here is CASRLQGLHGYTF. The CDR3 region has the DNA TGTGCCAGCAGACTACAGGGCTTGCATGGCTACACCTTC. The variable domain in full, completed from reference TRBV13 and TRBJ1-2, reads AAGVIQSPRHLIKEKRETATLKCYPIPRHDTVYWYQQGPGQDPQFLISFYEKMQSDKGSIPDRFSAQQFSDYHSELNMSSLELGDSALYFCASRLQGLHGYTFGSGTRLTVV.

The chain has TRBV28 and TRBJ2-7; 10 nucleotides line up with TRBD1. This CDR3 comprises 15 residues. Germline V lookup: CDR1 MDHEN, CDR2 SYDVKM. The V and J ends lost 6 bases and 5 bases, in that order; junction bases with no gene match: 10. The CDR3 DNA sequence: TGTGCCAGCAGCATATACGGGACAGGGGATCACGAGCAGTACTTC. Amino acids: CASSIYGTGDHEQYF.

The CDR3 here is CASDYSGTSNNEQFF. CDR3 sequence (DNA): TGTGCCAGCGATTATAGCGGGACTTCAAACAATGAGCAGTTCTTC. The J gene is TRBJ2-1, the V gene TRBV9, with 8 positions matching TRBD2. Germline assignment: CDR1 SGDLS and CDR2 YYNGEE. This CDR3 has 15 residues. Trimming took 7 bases from V and 5 from J; bases not matched to a gene: 11.

This chain links TRBV6-5 with TRBJ1-2; 12 nucleotides match TRBD1. Germline-derived CDR1 and CDR2 are MNHEY and SVGAGI. The CDR3 loop spans 13 amino acids. V was pared by 6 bases and J by 8 bases, with 4 bases of the junction left unmatched. The CDR3 sequence: CASSPGTGGGYTF. In DNA form, the CDR3 reads TGTGCCAGCAGCCCGGGGACAGGGGGCGGCTACACCTTC.

J is TRBJ2-1 and V is TRBV9, with unresolved D. V gave up 0 bases and J gave up 9 bases, with 7 bases separating them. Germline CDR1 is SGDLS and CDR2 is YYNGEE. The CDR3 totals 12 residues. In nucleotides, the CDR3 is TGTGCCAGCAGCGTAGGGTCAGGTGAGCAGTTCTTC. Protein sequence: CASSVGSGEQFF.

V gene TRBV2 combines with J gene TRBJ1-1; no clear D. V was shortened by 7 bases and J by 0 bases, with 3 bases between the two germline ends. The CDR3 spans 11 residues. Germline CDR1 is SNHLY and CDR2 is FYNNEI. The CDR3 reads CASTVNTEAFF. DNA for the CDR3: TGTGCCAGCACAGTGAACACTGAAGCTTTCTTT.

This chain connects TRBV12-5 to TRBJ1-5, with D possibly TRBD1 on 5 matching bases. V was shortened by 0 bases and J by 3 bases, with 12 bases between the two germline ends. Germline-derived CDR1 and CDR2 are LGHNT and FRNRAP. This CDR3 is 16 amino acids long. DNA for the CDR3: TGTGCTAGTGGTTTGGTCCAGACAGCAATCAATCAGCCCCAGCATTTT. It specifies CASGLVQTAINQPQHF.

This clone appeared a single time. V is TRBV10-3 and J is TRBJ2-5; 7 bases match TRBD1. Germline V gene data show CDR1 as ENHRY and CDR2 as SYGVKD. V shed 6 bases, J shed 1 base, and the junction held 11 bases outside the gene matches. CDR3 length: 16 amino acids. The CDR3 DNA is TGTGCCATCAGCCAGACCCGTGACAGGGCCCAAGAGACCCAGTACTTC. It specifies CAISQTRDRAQETQYF.

The chain links TRBV7-2 to TRBJ2-1; TRBD1 matches at 10 bases. The CDR3 length is 17 residues. V dropped 3 bases and J dropped 4; count of bases not matched to a gene: 9. The germline gives CDR1 SGHTA, CDR2 FQGNSA. The CDR3 loop is CASSFHPGQGGYNEQFF. The CDR3 DNA reads as TGTGCCAGCAGCTTCCATCCAGGACAGGGGGGTTACAATGAGCAGTTCTTC.

The V call is TRBV10-2, the J call TRBJ1-5; D is unclear. V lost 7 bases and J lost 5, with 12 bases in between. CDR3 length: 13 amino acids. The germline V gene encodes CDR1 WSHSY and CDR2 SAAADI. The CDR3 protein is CASMGTAYQPQHF. The CDR3 DNA follows: TGCGCCAGCATGGGTACAGCTTATCAGCCCCAGCATTTT.

CDR3 DNA sequence: TGTGCCAGCAGTTTAAACGGGCTAGGTGGGAGGAGCTCCTACAATGAGCAGTTCTTC. It specifies CASSLNGLGGRSSYNEQFF. The chain uses TRBV28 and TRBJ2-1; D is perhaps TRBD2 (6 bases). The germline V gene encodes CDR1 MDHEN and CDR2 SYDVKM. This CDR3 is built from 19 residues. Trimming stripped 2 bases from V and 0 bases from J, with 20 bases between.

The genes are TRBV5-1 and TRBJ1-2; the match to TRBD1 covers 8 bases. V dropped 4 bases and J dropped 5; count of bases not matched to a gene: 7. This CDR3 spans 14 amino acids. Germline values: CDR1 SGHRS, CDR2 YFSETQ. The CDR3 nucleotides are TGCGCCAGCAGCGCGGACAGGGCAATTTATGGCTACACCTTC. Translation gives CASSADRAIYGYTF.